The rows below give T cell receptor beta chains drawn from one sample of a study of T cells in Graves' hyperthyroidism and ophthalmopathy. TCRdb re-analysed the multiplex PCR reads in MiXCR, keeping a single row per CDR3 protein. The data hold almost 35,000 distinct CDR3 sequences, with about 52% observed a single time. Specimen: blood. The source of these receptors is a woman in her thirties or forties with Graves' ophthalmopathy. Both conserved end residues are trimmed from each CDR3. The order of the fields is V gene, J gene, CDR3 protein.

>TRBV7-9|TRBJ2-3
ASNPSAGGPTDTQY
>TRBV11-2|TRBJ2-3
ASSVNSRGGPDTQY
>TRBV15|TRBJ1-5
ATRSRGNQPQH
>TRBV28|TRBJ2-1
ASSRTSGGGSYNEQF
>TRBV30|TRBJ2-3
AWTPSNTDTQY
>TRBV29-1|TRBJ1-1
SVEGVSGGRTEAF
>TRBV29-1|TRBJ1-2
SVTGANYGYT
>TRBV11-2|TRBJ2-7
ASSQRFACGGAPPCSYEQY
>TRBV2|TRBJ1-5
AGALAANQPQH
>TRBV6-1|TRBJ2-1
ASSGMGGGFPYNEQF
>TRBV5-1|TRBJ2-3
ASTLTGGQDTQY
>TRBV12-2|TRBJ1-6
ASRLGHRYFGSPLH
>TRBV28|TRBJ1-5
ASSLGQVTPQH
>TRBV9|TRBJ1-5
ASSVGGRVQPQH
>TRBV5-1|TRBJ1-2
ASSWGDRVPYGYT
>TRBV12-3/TRBV12-4|TRBJ1-1
ASSRTGKEAF
>TRBV6-2/TRBV6-3|TRBJ1-1
ASNLPQAGKNTEAF
>TRBV25-1|TRBJ2-2
ASTAGRESAGELF
>TRBV7-9|TRBJ1-6
ASSPGQKDSPLH
>TRBV6-5|TRBJ2-3
ASRNGTSGGADTQY
>TRBV20-1|TRBJ2-5
SARKGLSQETQY
>TRBV9|TRBJ2-5
ASSLIGPGETQY
>TRBV5-1|TRBJ1-1
APWTGSCWDTEAF
>TRBV20-1|TRBJ2-7
SARTKTSGRAWGPYEQY
>TRBV6-2/TRBV6-3|TRBJ1-5
ASSYAENQPQH
>TRBV6-2/TRBV6-3|TRBJ2-2
ASRRGHRAGELF
>TRBV7-3|TRBJ2-1
ASSPSGTGSRSTGEQF
>TRBV24-1|TRBJ1-5
ATQADRDQPQH
>TRBV2|TRBJ2-3
ASREEGKSTDTQY
>TRBV29-1|TRBJ2-7
GVGARDSSSDEQY
>TRBV6-1|TRBJ1-5
ASTKIGGLQLQH
>TRBV5-1|TRBJ1-1
ASSPGAQGNTEAF